The subject of this entry is one T cell receptor (beta chain). This entry is derived from a study of control samples from healthy donors and cancer patients. Only in-frame clones appear in the TCRdb table, and some are missing; sequencing was by immunoSEQ multiplex PCR. The listing contains approximately 190,000 clones. Germline lookup yields CDR1 LNHDA and CDR2 SQIVND (reference sequence). Trimming cost V 6 bases and J 1 base, with 5 bases left between them. This CDR3 is 12 amino acids long. The TCR sequence derives from a woman aged 25 to 39 in good health. Input material: blood. This chain joins TRBV19 and TRBJ2-3; the D gene is possibly TRBD2 (5 bases). For the CDR3, the DNA is TGTGCCAGTAGGCGGGGCACAGATACGCAGTATTTT. Encoded protein: CASRRGTDTQYF.